One sample yielded the 2 T cell receptor beta chains listed below, sequenced in a study of T cell responses to AZD1222 COVID-19 vaccine. Measured with immunoSEQ multiplex PCR; TCRdb has only the in-frame clones, and not every one. Among around 150,000 clones, 80% to 95% were seen once, and the ten largest hold roughly 2.2%. The source was peripheral blood, collected on day 0 of AZD1222 vaccination. The source is an adult in good health.

This chain joins TRBV5-1 and TRBJ1-5; 9 bases are shared with TRBD1. Trimming cost V 5 bases and J 4 bases; bases outside gene matches: 4. CDR3 size: 14 residues. Germline V gene lookup returns CDR1 SGHRS and CDR2 YFSETQ. CDR3 nucleotides: TGCGCCAGCAGAGACGGGACAGGGAATCAGCCCCAGCATTTT. It specifies CASRDGTGNQPQHF.

The chain is built from TRBV5-4 and TRBJ2-7; the D is unclear. This CDR3 region has 13 residues. V lost 0 bases, J lost 6 bases, and 10 bases lay in between. Germline lookup yields CDR1 SGHNT and CDR2 YYREEE (reference sequence). CDR3: CASSLGFGAEQYF. As DNA, the CDR3 is TGTGCCAGCAGCTTGGGGTTCGGAGCCGAGCAGTACTTC. The complete variable domain, with remaining parts taken from reference TRBV5-4 and TRBJ2-7, reads ETGVTQSPTHLIKTRGQQVTLRCSSQSGHNTVSWYQQALGQGPQFIFQYYREEENGRGNFPPRFSGLQFPNYSSELNVNALELDDSALYLCASSLGFGAEQYFGPGTRLTVT.